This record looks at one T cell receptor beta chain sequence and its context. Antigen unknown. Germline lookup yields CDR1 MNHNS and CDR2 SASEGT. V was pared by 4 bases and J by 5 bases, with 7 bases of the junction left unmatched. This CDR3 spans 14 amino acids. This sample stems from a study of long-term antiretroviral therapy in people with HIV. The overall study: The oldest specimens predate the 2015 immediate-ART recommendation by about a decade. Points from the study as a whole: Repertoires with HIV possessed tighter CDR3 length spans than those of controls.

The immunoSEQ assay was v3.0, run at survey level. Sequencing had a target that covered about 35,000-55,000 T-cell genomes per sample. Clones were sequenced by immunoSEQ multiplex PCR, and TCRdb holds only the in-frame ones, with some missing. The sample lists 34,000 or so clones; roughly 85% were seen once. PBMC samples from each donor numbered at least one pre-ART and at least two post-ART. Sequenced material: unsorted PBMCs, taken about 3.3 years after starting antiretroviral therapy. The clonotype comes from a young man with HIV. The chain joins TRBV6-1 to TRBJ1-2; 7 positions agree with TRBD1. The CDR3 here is CASSVGGGFYGYTF. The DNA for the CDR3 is TGTGCCAGCAGTGTAGGAGGGGGCTTTTATGGCTACACCTTC.